This T cell receptor (beta chain) derives from a study of T-cell reconstitution after alpha-beta-depleted transplantation in children. Study-level findings and limits: There were reportedly several hundred expanded graft clones from which alpha-beta T cells came about two months after transplant. Some patients' high day-60 TCRbeta diversity was attributed to recipient cells surviving conditioning.

The TCRbeta library incorporated unique molecular identifiers. TCRdb recomputed calls from the PCR reads with MiXCR, one row per CDR3 protein. The data show 500,000 or so distinct CDR3 sequences, over 9.5% seen once. This clonotype has just a few counts. The target antigen is unknown. This CDR3 has 13 amino acids. V was clipped by 8 bases and J by 1 base, with 10 bases between them. This clonotype was sampled from a female patient aged 2-9 years who had a stem cell transplant for aplastic anemia, so the T cells may come from the graft donor. The chain links TRBV12-3 or TRBV12-4 to TRBJ2-3; D not certain. Source: PBMCs, mostly from graft donor cells, taken 180 days after TCRalphabeta/CD19-depleted stem cell transplant. CDR3 nucleotide sequence: TGTGCCAGCGGTCGGCGAGGCACAGATACGCAGTATTTT. Its translation: CASGRRGTDTQYF.